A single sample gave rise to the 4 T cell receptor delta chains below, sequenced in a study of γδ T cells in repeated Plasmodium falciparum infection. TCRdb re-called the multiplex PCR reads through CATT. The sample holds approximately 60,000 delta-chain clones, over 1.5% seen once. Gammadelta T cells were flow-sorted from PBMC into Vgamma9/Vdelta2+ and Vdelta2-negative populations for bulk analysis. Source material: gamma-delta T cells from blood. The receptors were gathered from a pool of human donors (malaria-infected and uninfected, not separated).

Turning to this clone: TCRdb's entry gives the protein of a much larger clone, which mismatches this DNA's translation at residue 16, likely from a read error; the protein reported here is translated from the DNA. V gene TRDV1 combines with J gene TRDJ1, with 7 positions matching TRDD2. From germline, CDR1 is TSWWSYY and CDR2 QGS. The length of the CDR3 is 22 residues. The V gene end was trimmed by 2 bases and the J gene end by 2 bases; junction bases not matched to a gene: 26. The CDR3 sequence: CALGESSSYRSLMGPLTDKLIF. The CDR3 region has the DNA TGTGCTCTTGGGGAATCCTCTTCCTATCGATCGCTTATGGGTCCCCTTACCGATAAACTCATCTTT.

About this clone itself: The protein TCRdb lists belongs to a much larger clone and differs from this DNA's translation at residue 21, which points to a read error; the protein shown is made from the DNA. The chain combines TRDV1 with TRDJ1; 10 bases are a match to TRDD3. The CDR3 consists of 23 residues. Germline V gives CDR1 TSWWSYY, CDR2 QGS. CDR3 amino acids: CALGATGGFPVWGITLYTDKRIF. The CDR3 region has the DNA TGTGCTCTTGGGGCCACCGGGGGATTTCCGGTCTGGGGGATAACCTTGTACACCGATAAACGCATCTTT.

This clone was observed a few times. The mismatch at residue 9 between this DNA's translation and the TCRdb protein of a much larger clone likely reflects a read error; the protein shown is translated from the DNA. The CDR3 loop is CALGGRLKESLRYTDKLIF. The CDR3 nucleotides are TGTGCTCTTGGGGGAAGACTTAAAGAGTCCCTCCGGTACACCGATAAACTCATCTTT. This sequence joins TRDV1 and TRDJ1; D is unresolved. The J gene comes from matching the DNA to germline here; TCRdb lacks it. CDR1 TSWWSYY and CDR2 QGS come from the germline V gene. The CDR3 extends over 19 amino acids. Trimming took off 4 bases at V and 0 bases at J, with 24 bases between the two ends.

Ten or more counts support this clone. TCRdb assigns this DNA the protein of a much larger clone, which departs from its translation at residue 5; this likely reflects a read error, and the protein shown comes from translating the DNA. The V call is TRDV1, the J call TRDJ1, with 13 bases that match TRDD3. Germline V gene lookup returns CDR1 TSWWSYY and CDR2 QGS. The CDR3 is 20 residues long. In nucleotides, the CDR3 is TGTGCTATTGGGGGGTTATTACTATTACACAACTACTGGGGGATACGGGAACTCATCTTT. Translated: CAIGGLLLLHNYWGIRELIF.